The 3 T cell receptor beta chains presented below share a single source sample, sequenced in a study of shared clonotypes between healthy human individuals. Using immunoSEQ multiplex PCR, the repertoire was profiled, and TCRdb retains in-frame clones only, with some absent. Counted here are roughly 1 million clones, around three quarters occurring once; the ten biggest clones make up roughly 0.56%. The sequencing sample was made of memory CD4+ T cells from PBMCs. Described subset: CD45RA-negative fraction. All receptors come from a man younger than 35 in good health. Some clones in this sample may be carry-over from other donors' samples.

The V call is TRBV28, the J call TRBJ2-1, with D perhaps TRBD2 (6 bases). The V end lost 8 bases, the J end lost 7 bases, and 12 bases lay between the germline ends. CDR3 size: 12 residues. Germline values: CDR1 MDHEN, CDR2 SYDVKM. The CDR3 DNA reads as TGTGCCAGCTGCGGGGTTTGGAATGAGCAGTTCTTC. Amino acids: CASCGVWNEQFF.

This clone came up a few times. V and J are TRBV28 and TRBJ1-3; D call uncertain. Germline V CDR1 and CDR2: MDHEN, SYDVKM. This CDR3 contains 13 residues. V shed 3 bases and J shed 6 bases, with 9 bases lying between them. CDR3 in DNA: TGTGCCAGCAGTTTGGCCGGATCAAACACCATATATTTT. It specifies CASSLAGSNTIYF.

This clone was observed a handful of times. This specimen includes other DNA sequences encoding the same CDR3. V is TRBV28 and J is TRBJ1-5; tentatively, D is TRBD1 (5 bases). Trimming removed 6 bases at V and 0 bases at J, with 15 bases between. Germline values: CDR1 MDHEN, CDR2 SYDVKM. The CDR3 runs to 16 residues. CDR3 sequence: CASSPGRGYSNQPQHF. The CDR3, as DNA: TGTGCCAGCAGCCCGGGGCGGGGTTATAGCAATCAGCCCCAGCATTTT.